The 22 T cell receptor beta chains in this list originate from one sample, sequenced in a study of OX40 agonist ivuxolimab in advanced cancers. Libraries were prepared by immunoSEQ multiplex PCR; TCRdb keeps only in-frame clonotypes and omits some of them. The repertoire includes around 62,000 clones, roughly four fifths of them detected once, and around 1.7% sits in the top ten. This sample comprised CD4+ or CD8+ T cells sorted from blood, obtained in a trial of the OX40 agonist ivuxolimab. These receptors were collected from an adult with an advanced solid tumor such as melanoma, head and neck, liver or kidney cancer.

The chain links TRBV7-9 to TRBJ2-3; a weak D match, TRBD2 (6 bases). Germline V CDR1 and CDR2: SEHNR, FQNEAQ (reference sequence). Between the trimmed V and J ends, which lost 6 bases and 1 base, there was a span of 14 bases. This CDR3 contains 15 residues. CDR3 bases: TGTGCCAGCAGTCCCCGGGGGAGCGGCACAGATACGCAGTATTTT. Translated, it gives CASSPRGSGTDTQYF.

The chain couples TRBV18 to TRBJ2-7, with 8 bases lining up with TRBD1. The V segment lost 3 bases and the J segment 2 bases; nucleotides outside the gene matches: 6. The CDR3 sequence is 15 residues long. CDR1 KGHSH and CDR2 LQKENI come from the germline V gene. The CDR3 DNA sequence: TGTGCCAGCTCACCGGGGACAGGAACTACCTACGAGCAGTACTTC. It yields the protein CASSPGTGTTYEQYF.

The chain is built from TRBV30 and TRBJ1-5; TRBD1 matches at 9 bases. V was pared by 2 bases and J by 6 bases, with 5 bases of the junction left unmatched. This CDR3 has 14 residues. CDR1 and CDR2 from the germline V gene are GTSNPN and SVGIG (reference sequence). CDR3 amino acids: CAWSLGTGLQPQHF. Written as DNA, the CDR3 is TGTGCCTGGAGTCTCGGGACAGGGCTTCAGCCCCAGCATTTT.

This chain links TRBV30 with TRBJ2-5, with D hard to call. Germline V gene sequence: CDR1 GTSNPN, CDR2 SVGIG (reference sequence). The CDR3 contains 13 residues. The V and J ends lost 2 bases and 5 bases respectively, with 12 bases between them. The CDR3 here is CAWSLGNGETQYF. The CDR3 bases are TGTGCCTGGAGTCTAGGGAATGGGGAGACCCAGTACTTC.

The CDR3 is CASSTQGNQPQHF. In nucleotides, the CDR3 is TGTGCCAGTAGTACTCAGGGAAATCAGCCCCAGCATTTT. J is TRBJ1-5 and V is TRBV19; perhaps TRBD1 as D (5 bases). CDR3 size: 13 residues. CDR1 and CDR2 (germline): LNHDA, SQIVND (reference sequence). Trimming removed 4 bases from V and 4 bases from J, with 8 bases in between.

V is TRBV18 and J is TRBJ2-2; D is unresolved. This CDR3 region has 15 residues. The ends were cut back, 2 bases at V and 0 bases at J, with 7 bases in the middle. Germline V CDR1 and CDR2: KGHSH, LQKENI. As DNA, the CDR3 is TGTGCCAGCTCACCAGCTACCGCGAACACCGGGGAGCTGTTTTTT. Its translation is CASSPATANTGELFF.

This chain joins TRBV4-2 and TRBJ2-7; 7 bases agree with TRBD1. V shed 4 bases and J 7 bases; nucleotides not matched to a gene: 10. Germline loops: CDR1 LGHNA, CDR2 YNFKEQ. The CDR3 has 14 residues. The CDR3 is CASSPGQSQGEQYF. Written as DNA, the CDR3 is TGTGCCAGCAGCCCGGGACAGAGCCAAGGGGAGCAGTACTTC.

The rearrangement links TRBV25-1 to TRBJ2-1, with D possibly TRBD2 on 6 matching bases. CDR3 length: 15 residues. V lost 6 bases and J 4 bases, leaving 16 bases between the germline ends. The germline gives CDR1 MGHDK, CDR2 SYGVNS. The CDR3 nucleotides are TGTGCCAGCAGGGAAGAGATTAGCGGATACAATGAGCAGTTCTTC. This codes for CASREEISGYNEQFF.

The chain joins TRBV5-5 to TRBJ2-3; 7 bases are shared with TRBD1. With V trimmed by 4 bases and J by 7 bases, 9 bases remained unmatched. The V gene's germline CDR1 is SGHKS and CDR2 YYEKEE (reference sequence). CDR3 length: 14 residues. The CDR3 region has the DNA TGTGCCAGCAGCCAGACAGGGTTTGTCAATACGCAGTATTTT. Its protein is CASSQTGFVNTQYF. The full variable domain, in which reference TRBV5-5 and TRBJ2-3 provide the parts outside the CDR3, is DAGVTQSPTHLIKTRGQQVTLRCSPISGHKSVSWYQQVLGQGPQFIFQYYEKEERGRGNFPDRFSARQFPNYSSELNVNALLLGDSALYLCASSQTGFVNTQYFGPGTRLTVL.

This rearrangement joins TRBV11-2 to TRBJ2-5; no firm D call. V was trimmed by 8 bases and J by 1 base, leaving 8 bases between them. The CDR3 length is 12 residues. CDR1 is SGHAT, CDR2 FQNNGV, per germline. The CDR3 sequence is CASFPIQETQYF. CDR3 sequence (DNA): TGTGCCAGCTTTCCCATCCAAGAGACCCAGTACTTC.

This clone occurred once. This chain connects TRBV6-5 to TRBJ2-1, with D perhaps matching TRBD2 (6 bases). Germline assignment: CDR1 MNHEY and CDR2 SVGAGI. Between the trimmed V and J ends, which lost 2 bases and 10 bases, there was a span of 18 bases. The CDR3 has 15 residues. The CDR3 loop reads CASSYVSRGRGEQFF. DNA for the CDR3: TGTGCCAGCAGTTACGTATCGCGGGGTCGGGGAGAGCAGTTCTTC.

V gene TRBV5-6 combines with J gene TRBJ2-5; 9 bases line up with TRBD1. The germline gives CDR1 SGHDT, CDR2 YYEEEE. The CDR3 runs to 14 residues. J gave up 4 bases and V 7 bases, and 8 bases lay outside the gene matches. As DNA, the CDR3 is TGTGCCAGCCGTGAAACAGGGGGCGGAGAGACCCAGTACTTC. Translated: CASRETGGGETQYF.

The chain combines TRBV5-1 with TRBJ2-5; TRBD1 might be the D (5 bases). The DNA end favors TRBJ2-7, so the J call may be wrong. CDR3 length: 14 residues. Germline V CDR1 and CDR2: SGHRS, YFSETQ. In DNA, the CDR3 is TGCGCCAGCAGCTTCTTGGGGCGAACCTACGAGCAGTACTTC. Amino acid sequence: CASSFLGRTYEQYF.

The chain combines TRBV7-3 with TRBJ2-2; perhaps TRBD2 as D (6 bases). The CDR3 loop spans 14 amino acids. Trimming stripped 5 bases from V and 4 bases from J, with 11 bases between. Germline V gene lookup returns CDR1 SGHTA and CDR2 FQGTGA. CDR3 protein: CASSDGSFTGELFF. The CDR3 nucleotides are TGTGCCAGCAGCGACGGGAGTTTCACCGGGGAGCTGTTTTTT.

This chain connects TRBV6-5 to TRBJ2-3; 9 nucleotides line up with TRBD1. The V segment lost 9 bases and the J segment 9 bases; nucleotides outside the gene matches: 16. There are 15 residues in the CDR3. Germline CDR1 MNHEY, CDR2 SVGAGI. This CDR3 is CASSEAQGAQWTQYF. CDR3 sequence (DNA): TGTGCCAGTTCCGAGGCACAGGGGGCGCAATGGACGCAGTATTTT.

This sequence joins TRBV2 and TRBJ1-3, with D uncertain. Trimming took 7 bases from V and 2 from J, leaving 15 bases between them. Looked up from germline, CDR1 is SNHLY and CDR2 is FYNNEI. The CDR3 consists of 15 residues. CDR3 sequence (DNA): TGTGCCAGCACCCTCTTTTACAGCCCTGGAAACACCATATATTTT. Its translation is CASTLFYSPGNTIYF.

CDR3 amino acids: CASSSSGTPFDNQPQHF. CDR3 nucleotides: TGTGCCAGCAGCTCAAGCGGGACACCATTCGACAATCAGCCCCAGCATTTT. The rearrangement links TRBV28 to TRBJ1-5; tentative D call: TRBD1 (6 bases). From germline, CDR1 is MDHEN and CDR2 SYDVKM. Between the trimmed V and J ends, which lost 6 bases and 3 bases, there was a span of 21 bases. This CDR3 has 17 residues.

J is TRBJ1-4 and V is TRBV2; TRBD1 aligns across 7 bases. Looked up from germline, CDR1 is SNHLY and CDR2 is FYNNEI. CDR3 length: 14 residues. The V gene end was trimmed by 6 bases and the J gene end by 4 bases; junction bases not matched to a gene: 5. The CDR3 DNA sequence: TGTGCCAGCAGGGGGGACAGTTTTAATGAAAAACTGTTTTTT. Protein product: CASRGDSFNEKLFF.

V usage is TRBV7-9 and J usage is TRBJ2-1, with D possibly matching TRBD1 (6 bases). Trimming removed 3 bases at V and 15 bases at J, with 15 bases between. Per germline, CDR1 SEHNR and CDR2 FQNEAQ (reference sequence). The CDR3 has 12 residues. CDR3 in amino acids: CASSFSGHKGFF. CDR3 DNA sequence: TGTGCCAGCAGCTTCTCGGGACATAAAGGGTTCTTC.

This rearrangement joins TRBV5-1 to TRBJ2-1, with 11 bases identical to TRBD2. The junction had 12 bases not matched to a gene; V was cut back by 4 bases and J by 3 bases. The germline gives CDR1 SGHRS, CDR2 YFSETQ. The CDR3 is 18 amino acids. The DNA of the CDR3 is TGCGCCAGCAGCCCTACTAGCGGGGGAACCTCATACTACAATGAGCAGTTCTTC. Amino acids: CASSPTSGGTSYYNEQFF.

This clone was counted once. The rearrangement links TRBV5-6 to TRBJ1-5, with D maybe TRBD1 (5 bases). Germline CDR1 and CDR2: SGHDT and YYEEEE. This CDR3 has 14 residues. The V end lost 4 bases, the J end lost 4 bases, and 12 bases lay between the germline ends. This CDR3 is CASSLGVSNQPQHF. The CDR3 bases are TGTGCCAGCAGCCTGGGGGTTTCGAATCAGCCCCAGCATTTT.

This clone ranks as medium-sized. The DNA for the CDR3 is TGTGCCAGCAGTTCCGAGCCAGGGATCTCTGCTTTCTTT. This gives the protein CASSSEPGISAFF. This chain uses TRBV7-9 with TRBJ1-1, with D possibly matching TRBD1 (5 bases). The germline CDR1 and CDR2 sequences are SEHNR and FQNEAQ (reference sequence). The CDR3 has 13 residues. The V end was cut by 6 bases, the J end by 11 bases, with 19 bases between.